Presented here are 2 T cell receptor beta chains from one specimen sequenced in a study of monozygotic twins with inflammatory bowel disease. One entry per CDR3 protein, without DNA, is what TCRdb gives after re-calling the 5' RACE reads. Seen in this sample are about 300,000 distinct CDR3 sequences; the ten most common clones hold 5.6%. The sequenced sample consisted of blood. Source of these receptors: a human donor with ulcerative colitis or Crohn's disease, or a healthy co-twin of an affected twin (not recorded which).

The genes are TRBV7-2 and TRBJ2-3; the D gene TCRdb calls, TRBD1, cannot be checked with no DNA. Germline CDR1 and CDR2: SGHTA and FQGNSA. This CDR3 has 16 residues. This CDR3 is CASSLQTGGFTDTQYF.

The chain joins TRBV20-1 to TRBJ1-5; checking the TCRdb D call of TRBD1 is not possible without DNA. This CDR3 contains 15 residues. Germline CDR1 and CDR2: DFQATT and SNEGSKA (reference sequence). CDR3 sequence: CSAPLHIRGDQPQHF.